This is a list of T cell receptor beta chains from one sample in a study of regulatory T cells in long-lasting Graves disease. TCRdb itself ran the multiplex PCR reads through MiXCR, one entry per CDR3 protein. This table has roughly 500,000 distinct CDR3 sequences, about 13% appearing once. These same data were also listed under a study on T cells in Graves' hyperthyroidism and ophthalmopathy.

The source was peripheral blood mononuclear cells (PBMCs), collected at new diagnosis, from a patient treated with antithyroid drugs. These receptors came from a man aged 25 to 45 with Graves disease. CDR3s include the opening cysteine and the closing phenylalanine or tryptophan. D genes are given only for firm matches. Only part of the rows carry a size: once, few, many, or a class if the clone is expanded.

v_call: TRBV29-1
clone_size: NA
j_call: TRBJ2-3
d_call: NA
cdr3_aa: CSVDSEDTQYF
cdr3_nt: TGCAGCGTTGACTCGGAAGATACGCAGTATTTT

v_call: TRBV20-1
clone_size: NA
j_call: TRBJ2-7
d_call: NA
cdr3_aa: CSAKDISYEQDF
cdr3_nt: TGCAGTGCCAAGGACATCTCCTACGAGCAGGACTTC

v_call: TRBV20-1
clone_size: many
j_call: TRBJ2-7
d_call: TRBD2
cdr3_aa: CSAPPSGRAHEQYF
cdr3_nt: TGCAGTGCTCCACCAAGCGGGAGGGCCCACGAGCAGTACTTC

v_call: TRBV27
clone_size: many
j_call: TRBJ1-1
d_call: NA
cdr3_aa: CASSLGLDRYTEAFF
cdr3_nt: TGTGCCAGCAGTTTAGGTCTCGACAGGTATACTGAAGCTTTCTTT

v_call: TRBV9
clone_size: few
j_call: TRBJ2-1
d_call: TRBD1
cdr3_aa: CASSVEDRTYNEQFF
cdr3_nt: TGTGCCAGCAGCGTAGAGGACAGGACCTACAATGAGCAGTTCTTC

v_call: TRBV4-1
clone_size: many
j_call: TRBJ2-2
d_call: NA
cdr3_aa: CASSQVRETTNTGELFF
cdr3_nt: TGCGCCAGCAGCCAAGTTCGTGAGACTACGAACACCGGGGAGCTGTTTTTT

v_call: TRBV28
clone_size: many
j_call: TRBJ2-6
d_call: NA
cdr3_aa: CASSAGLSGANVLTF
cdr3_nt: TGTGCCAGCAGTGCGGGCCTCTCTGGGGCCAACGTCCTGACTTTC

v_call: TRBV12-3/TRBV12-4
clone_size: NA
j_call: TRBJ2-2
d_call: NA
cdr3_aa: CASSHGVPSTGELFF
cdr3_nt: TGTGCCAGCAGCCACGGGGTTCCAAGTACCGGGGAGCTGTTTTTT

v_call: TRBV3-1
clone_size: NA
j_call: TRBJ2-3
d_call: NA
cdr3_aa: CACSQGGTAGYTDTQYF
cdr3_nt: TGTGCCTGCAGCCAAGGAGGGACTGCGGGATATACAGATACGCAGTATTTT

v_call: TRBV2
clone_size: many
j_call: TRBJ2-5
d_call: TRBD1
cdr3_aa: CASSLGQRDQETQYF
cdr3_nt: TGTGCCAGCTCCCTGGGACAGCGAGATCAAGAGACCCAGTACTTC

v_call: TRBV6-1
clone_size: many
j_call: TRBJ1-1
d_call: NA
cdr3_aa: CASSASMNTEAFF
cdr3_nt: TGTGCCAGCAGTGCGAGCATGAACACTGAAGCTTTCTTT

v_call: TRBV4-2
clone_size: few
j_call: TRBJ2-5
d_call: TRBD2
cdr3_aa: CASSRAAGLAGQETQYF
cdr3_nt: TGTGCCAGCAGCCGAGCTGCCGGACTAGCGGGACAAGAGACCCAGTACTTC

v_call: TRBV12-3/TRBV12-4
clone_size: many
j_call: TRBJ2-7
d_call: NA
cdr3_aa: CASTERASATYEQYF
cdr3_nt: TGTGCCAGCACCGAGAGGGCTAGCGCGACCTACGAGCAGTACTTC

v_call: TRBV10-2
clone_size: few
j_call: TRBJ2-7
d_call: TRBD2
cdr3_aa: CASSDPGGGYEQYF
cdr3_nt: TGCGCCAGCAGTGATCCGGGCGGGGGCTACGAGCAGTACTTC

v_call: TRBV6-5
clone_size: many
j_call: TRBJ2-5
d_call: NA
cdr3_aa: CASSYTFYREGGETQYF
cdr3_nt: TGTGCCAGCAGTTACACTTTCTACAGGGAAGGCGGGGAGACCCAGTACTTC

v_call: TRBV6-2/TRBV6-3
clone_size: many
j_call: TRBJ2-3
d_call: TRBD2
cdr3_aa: CASGTSGSWGDTQYF
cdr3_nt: TGTGCCAGCGGGACTAGCGGGAGTTGGGGGGATACGCAGTATTTT

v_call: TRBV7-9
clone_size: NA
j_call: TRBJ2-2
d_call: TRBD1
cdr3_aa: CASSSWQGAGELFF
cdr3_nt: TGTGCCAGCAGCTCGTGGCAGGGGGCCGGGGAGCTGTTTTTT

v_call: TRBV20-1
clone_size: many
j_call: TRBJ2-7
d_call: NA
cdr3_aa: CSAKFPQTYEQYF
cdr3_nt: TGCAGTGCTAAGTTCCCACAAACCTACGAGCAGTACTTC

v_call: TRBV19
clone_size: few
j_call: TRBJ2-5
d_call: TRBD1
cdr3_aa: CASSRRGQGQETQYF
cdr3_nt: TGTGCCAGTAGCCGAAGGGGACAGGGGCAAGAGACCCAGTACTTC

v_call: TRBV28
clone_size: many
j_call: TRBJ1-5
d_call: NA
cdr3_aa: CASSLVSRQPQHF
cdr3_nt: TGTGCCAGCAGTTTAGTATCTCGGCAGCCCCAGCATTTT

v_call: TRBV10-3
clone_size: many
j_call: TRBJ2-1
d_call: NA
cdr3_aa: CAISRGQGSYNEQFF
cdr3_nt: TGTGCCATCAGTCGGGGGCAGGGCTCCTACAATGAGCAGTTCTTC

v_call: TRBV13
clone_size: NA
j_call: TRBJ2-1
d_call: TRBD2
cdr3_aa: CASTFGGLADLSSYNEQFF
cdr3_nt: TGTGCCAGCACCTTTGGGGGACTAGCGGACCTTAGCTCCTACAATGAGCAGTTCTTC

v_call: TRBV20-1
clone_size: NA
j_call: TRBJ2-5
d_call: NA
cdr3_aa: CSAREEPGFRETQYF
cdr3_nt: TGCAGTGCTAGAGAGGAGCCCGGGTTTAGGGAGACCCAGTACTTC

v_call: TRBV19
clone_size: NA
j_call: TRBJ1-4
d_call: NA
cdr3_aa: CASSMEPGQPVKLFF
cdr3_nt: TGTGCCAGTAGTATGGAACCCGGACAGCCTGTGAAACTGTTTTTT

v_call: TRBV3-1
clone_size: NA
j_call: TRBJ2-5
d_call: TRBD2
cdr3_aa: CASSQVGGRARETQYF
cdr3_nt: TGTGCCAGCAGCCAAGTAGGCGGGAGGGCCCGGGAGACCCAGTACTTC

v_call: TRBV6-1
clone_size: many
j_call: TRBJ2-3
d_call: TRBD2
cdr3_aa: CASSETPSGSMPDTQYF
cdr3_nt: TGTGCCAGCAGTGAAACTCCTAGCGGGAGTATGCCAGATACGCAGTATTTT

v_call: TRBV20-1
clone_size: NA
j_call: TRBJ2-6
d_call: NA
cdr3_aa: CGQRTPGANVLTF
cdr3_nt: TGCGGACAACGAACTCCTGGGGCCAACGTCCTGACTTTC